These 22 T cell receptor beta chains share one sample of origin, sequenced in a study of cytomegalovirus exposure and HLA in healthy donors. The PCR was carried out with 60 Vbeta primers and 13 Jbeta primers. Assay: immunoSEQ multiplex PCR; the TCRdb copy retains only in-frame clones and omits some. The table lists about 180,000 clones, around 76% of them singletons, with roughly 2.5% in the top ten. Specimen: PBMCs. The receptors were sampled from a woman in her twenties or thirties in good health and CMV-seropositive.

The genes are TRBV27 and TRBJ1-2; TRBD1 matches at 9 bases. V was pared by 2 bases and J by 0 bases, with 10 bases of the junction left unmatched. Germline-derived CDR1 and CDR2 are MNHEY and SMNVEV (reference sequence). This CDR3 is built from 18 residues. The CDR3 DNA reads TGTGCCAGCAGTTTAAGGGGGGGACAGGGCTATGCTAACTATGGCTACACCTTC. This encodes CASSLRGGQGYANYGYTF.

The chain uses TRBV5-5 and TRBJ2-7; the match to TRBD2 covers 10 bases. Germline V gene data show CDR1 as SGHKS and CDR2 as YYEKEE (reference sequence). CDR3 length: 14 residues. The ends lost 3 bases at V and 4 bases at J; junction bases unmatched: 4. The DNA for the CDR3 is TGTGCCAGCAGCTCCCTAGCGGGGGAATACGAGCAGTACTTC. Translated, it gives CASSSLAGEYEQYF.

This clone was seen a handful of times. The chain carries TRBV5-1 and TRBJ1-1, with D possibly TRBD1 on 6 matching bases. Germline V lookup: CDR1 SGHRS, CDR2 YFSETQ. This CDR3 contains 14 residues. V lost 6 bases, J lost 4 bases, and 16 bases lay in between. The CDR3: CASTGGQRGTEAFF. The CDR3 DNA sequence: TGCGCCAGCACGGGCGGACAGCGTGGCACTGAAGCTTTCTTT.

The V call is TRBV5-4, the J call TRBJ2-1; 14 nucleotides line up with TRBD2. There are 18 residues in the CDR3. V shed 4 bases and J 4 bases; nucleotides not matched to a gene: 10. From germline, CDR1 is SGHNT and CDR2 YYREEE (reference sequence). Written as DNA, the CDR3 is TGTGCCAGCAGCCCCTCGACTAGCGGGGGGGCCTATTACAATGAGCAGTTCTTC. It encodes CASSPSTSGGAYYNEQFF.

V is TRBV2 and J is TRBJ1-1; perhaps TRBD1 as D (5 bases). The V gene's germline CDR1 is SNHLY and CDR2 FYNNEI. CDR3 size: 13 residues. Trimming shortened V by 8 bases and J by 1 base, and 11 bases separated the two germline ends. CDR3 in amino acids: CASGAQPNTEAFF. CDR3 coding DNA: TGTGCCAGCGGGGCACAGCCGAACACTGAAGCTTTCTTT.

J is TRBJ2-7 and V is TRBV2, with a possible D match to TRBD1 (6 bases). Germline V CDR1 and CDR2: SNHLY, FYNNEI. V shed 6 bases and J shed 2 bases, with 11 bases lying between them. The CDR3 is 13 residues long. The CDR3 is CASRDWTAYEQYF. CDR3 sequence (DNA): TGTGCCAGCAGAGACTGGACAGCCTACGAGCAGTACTTC.

This clone has just one count. The J gene is TRBJ1-2, the V gene TRBV18, with D uncertain. The CDR3 extends over 14 amino acids. Trimming removed 5 bases at V and 6 bases at J, with 16 bases between. Germline loops: CDR1 KGHSH, CDR2 LQKENI. The DNA of the CDR3 is TGTGCCAGCTCAAGCGGAGGCTTAGGTAATGGCTACACCTTC. Protein: CASSSGGLGNGYTF.

This chain links TRBV28 with TRBJ1-1; 9 bases are a match to TRBD1. The length of the CDR3 is 18 residues. Germline trimming cut 7 bases from V and 1 base from J; bases unmatched to any gene: 16. Germline lookup yields CDR1 MDHEN and CDR2 SYDVKM. The DNA of the CDR3 is TGTGCCAGCAAAAGTTCCGAGGGGACAGGGTCCAGGAACACTGAAGCTTTCTTT. It encodes CASKSSEGTGSRNTEAFF.

V and J are TRBV28 and TRBJ2-7; the D gene is possibly TRBD1 (5 bases). V shed 2 bases and J shed 1 base, with 12 bases lying between them. From germline, CDR1 is MDHEN and CDR2 SYDVKM. The CDR3 consists of 15 residues. CDR3 protein: CASSLKSGSSYEQYF. The DNA of the CDR3 is TGTGCCAGCAGTTTAAAGTCAGGGTCTTCCTACGAGCAGTACTTC.

CDR3 amino acids: CASSQVAGGLGEQFF. The CDR3 region has the DNA TGTGCCAGCAGCCAAGTAGCGGGGGGACTCGGAGAGCAGTTCTTC. V and J are TRBV4-2 and TRBJ2-1; 10 bases are a match to TRBD2. V lost 1 base to trimming and J lost 10 bases; unmatched junction nucleotides: 7. Germline CDR1 and CDR2: LGHNA and YNFKEQ. The CDR3 runs to 15 residues.

This chain joins TRBV6-5 and TRBJ1-6, with unresolved D. V gave up 2 bases and J gave up 0 bases, with 5 bases separating them. The germline V gene has CDR1 MNHEY and CDR2 SVGAGI. The CDR3 runs 15 residues. The CDR3 coding sequence is TGTGCCAGCAGTTACGGCAGCTCCTATAATTCACCCCTCCACTTT. As protein: CASSYGSSYNSPLHF.

The chain links TRBV6-5 to TRBJ1-4, with D unresolved. Trimming took off 7 bases at V and 6 bases at J, with 18 bases between the two ends. The germline V gene has CDR1 MNHEY and CDR2 SVGAGI. The CDR3 sequence is 15 residues long. As DNA, the CDR3 is TGTGCCAGCAAACATTCTAAGGCTCAGGATGAAAAACTGTTTTTT. Its translation: CASKHSKAQDEKLFF.

This clone was recorded at least ten times. V gene TRBV6-6 combines with J gene TRBJ1-1; no firm D call. This CDR3 is 14 amino acids long. The germline CDR1 and CDR2 sequences are MNHNY and SVGAGI (reference sequence). Deletions cut 0 bases from V and 0 bases from J, with 5 bases between. The CDR3 reads CASSYSNMNTEAFF. DNA for the CDR3: TGTGCCAGCAGTTACTCAAATATGAACACTGAAGCTTTCTTT.

The V call is TRBV28, the J call TRBJ2-2; D is possibly TRBD1 (6 bases). Trimming left V 1 base short and J 4 bases short, with 10 bases between. The CDR3 extends over 15 amino acids. Per the germline V gene, CDR1 is MDHEN and CDR2 is SYDVKM. CDR3 amino acids: CASSLLQGVTGELFF. CDR3 coding DNA: TGTGCCAGCAGTTTATTACAGGGCGTCACCGGGGAGCTGTTTTTT.

The genes are TRBV19 and TRBJ1-4; TRBD1 matches at 8 bases. The junction had 3 bases not matched to a gene; V was cut back by 5 bases and J by 10 bases. This CDR3 comprises 12 residues. In germline, CDR1 is LNHDA, CDR2 SQIVND (reference sequence). The CDR3: CASSPQGGKLFF. CDR3 in DNA: TGTGCCAGTAGTCCACAGGGGGGAAAACTGTTTTTT.

The chain couples TRBV7-8 to TRBJ1-1; D is unclear. The CDR3 consists of 13 residues. V lost 1 base, J lost 1 base, and 4 bases lay in between. Germline V CDR1 and CDR2: SGHVS, FQNEAQ. CDR3 nucleotides: TGTGCCAGCAGCTTAGGAGAGAACACTGAAGCTTTCTTT. This codes for CASSLGENTEAFF.

J is TRBJ1-4 and V is TRBV2; 7 bases align to TRBD1. The CDR3 has 12 amino acids. The ends lost 6 bases at V and 8 bases at J; junction bases unmatched: 3. Germline V CDR1 and CDR2: SNHLY, FYNNEI. As DNA, the CDR3 is TGTGCCAGCAGGTACAGGGGAGAAAAACTGTTTTTT. It yields the protein CASRYRGEKLFF.

This chain uses TRBV25-1 with TRBJ1-2, with 7 nucleotides matching TRBD1. CDR1 and CDR2 from the germline V gene are MGHDK and SYGVNS. The ends lost 4 bases at V and 4 bases at J; junction bases unmatched: 3. CDR3 size: 13 residues. The CDR3 DNA follows: TGTGCCAGCAGTGGTCGGGACAGCTATGGCTACACCTTC. Its protein product is CASSGRDSYGYTF.

The table lists this clone with a few counts. The same CDR3 also results from other DNA sequences found in this sample. The genes are TRBV9 and TRBJ1-4, with D perhaps TRBD1 (5 bases). Germline V gives CDR1 SGDLS, CDR2 YYNGEE. Trimming pared 0 bases from V and 4 bases from J, leaving 7 bases between. CDR3 length equals 14 residues. The CDR3 sequence: CASSVGGGNEKLFF. CDR3 coding DNA: TGTGCCAGCAGCGTAGGGGGGGGTAATGAAAAACTGTTTTTT.

This rearrangement joins TRBV19 to TRBJ2-5; 10 bases fit TRBD2. V lost 4 bases, J lost 2 bases, and 4 bases stayed unmatched. The germline gives CDR1 LNHDA, CDR2 SQIVND (reference sequence). The CDR3 length is 15 residues. The CDR3 nucleotides read TGTGCCAGTAGTACCCTGACTAGCGGGCAAGAGACCCAGTACTTC. Its translation is CASSTLTSGQETQYF.

This clone was observed once. This chain links TRBV5-1 with TRBJ2-7; 9 bases are shared with TRBD2. There are 14 residues in the CDR3. Germline values: CDR1 SGHRS, CDR2 YFSETQ. V lost 3 bases, J lost 1 base, and 2 bases stayed unmatched. CDR3: CASSWSGGSYEQYF. The CDR3, as DNA: TGCGCCAGCAGCTGGAGCGGGGGGTCCTACGAGCAGTACTTC.

The chain has TRBV5-4 and TRBJ1-1; 11 bases are a match to TRBD1. CDR1 and CDR2 from the germline V gene are SGHNT and YYREEE (reference sequence). CDR3 length: 17 residues. J lost 3 bases, V lost 5 bases, and 12 bases had no gene match. The CDR3 coding sequence is TGTGCCAGCAGGCCCCGGACAGGGGGCATTAAGGACACTGAAGCTTTCTTT. Protein: CASRPRTGGIKDTEAFF.